Sequencing of this TCR beta chain was carried out in a study of CD8 T cells in Susac syndrome. Study-wide findings and caveats: The number of individuals included in the study's TCR sequencing and HLA analysis was acknowledged as relatively small.

Turning to this clonotype: What it binds is not known.

RNA totalling about 0.45 to 1 ug underwent reverse transcription with random hexamers. In TCRdb, the immunoSEQ multiplex PCR reads were re-called with MiXCR into one record per CDR3 protein. The table lists roughly 150,000 distinct CDR3 sequences, 85% to 95% of them singletons. Sequences were obtained from CD4+ T cells from PBMCs. The TCR sequence derives from a human donor in good health.

This CDR3 is CASSRGGQIYGYTF. The CDR3 DNA reads as TGTGCCAGCAGCAGAGGGGGACAGATCTATGGCTACACCTTC. The chain links TRBV5-6 to TRBJ1-2; 7 nucleotides match TRBD1. The V gene end was trimmed by 4 bases and the J gene end by 4 bases; junction bases not matched to a gene: 7. The germline CDR1 and CDR2 sequences are SGHDT and YYEEEE. The CDR3 is made up of 14 amino acids.